This section outlines one T cell receptor beta chain sequence together with its context. Which antigen it targets is not known. No clone much larger than this one lies a single base away; base qualities are absent. CDR1 and CDR2 (SNHLY, FYNNEI) derive from the germline V gene. The junction shows trimming of 5 bases on V and 5 bases on J, and the gene matches do not reach 10 bases of it. The CDR3 holds 15 amino acids from the cysteine to the phenylalanine. The read is trimmed to its CDR3 DNA, 45 bases read in frame from base 1. These data originate in a study of T cell changes during pregnancy in multiple sclerosis (dated by TCRdb to the late 2010s). About the investigation overall: The study looked at changes in the T cell repertoire across pregnancy in women with multiple sclerosis.

The library was produced with the immunoSEQ multiplex PCR assay. TCRdb provides this immuneACCESS table in a form limited to in-frame rearrangements. Some clones are lacking; in checked studies, under half of them reflect an unresolved V gene, and why the rest are absent is not known. The sample data list 43,000 or so clones, and 85% to 95% of these were observed just once. 2.2% of the sample is in the top ten clones. This sample comprised peripheral blood, obtained in the third trimester of pregnancy. The sequence links TRBV2 to TRBJ2-3; a stretch of 7 junction bases matches TRBD1. The clonotype originates from a female donor with multiple sclerosis, enrolled in a pregnancy study. The DNA sequence is as follows: TGTGCCAGCAGTCCTTACAAAGGGGGCCGAGATACGCAGTATTTT. Its protein product is CASSPYKGGRDTQYF.